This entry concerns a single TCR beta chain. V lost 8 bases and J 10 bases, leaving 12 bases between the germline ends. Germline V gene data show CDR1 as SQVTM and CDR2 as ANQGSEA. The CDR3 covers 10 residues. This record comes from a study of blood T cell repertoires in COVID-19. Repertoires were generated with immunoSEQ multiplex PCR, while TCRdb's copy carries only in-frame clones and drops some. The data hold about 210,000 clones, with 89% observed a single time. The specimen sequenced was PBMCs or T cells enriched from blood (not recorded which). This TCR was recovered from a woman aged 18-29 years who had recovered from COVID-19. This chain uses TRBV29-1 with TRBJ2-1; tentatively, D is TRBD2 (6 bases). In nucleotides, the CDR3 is TGCAGCCTCGGGGGTTGGGAGCAGTTCTTC. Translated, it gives CSLGGWEQFF.